The source of this TCR beta chain is a study of cytomegalovirus exposure and HLA in healthy donors. Both 60 Vbeta primers and 13 Jbeta primers went into the PCR. Repertoires were generated with immunoSEQ multiplex PCR, while TCRdb's copy carries only in-frame clones and drops some. The sample has more than 150,000 clones; around 80% are singletons. Germline V lookup: CDR1 SGHNT, CDR2 YENEEA. This CDR3 region has 13 residues. V lost 5 bases and J lost 9, with 14 bases in between. Sequencing input: PBMCs. This chain links TRBV11-3 with TRBJ2-1; D is perhaps TRBD1 (6 bases). The source of this sequence is a girl aged 10-17 years in good health and CMV-seropositive. The CDR3 reads CASSQQGPGEQFF. Written as DNA, the CDR3 is TGTGCCAGCAGCCAACAGGGACCGGGTGAGCAGTTCTTC.